The 29 T cell receptor beta chains listed next were all sequenced from one sample in a study of shared clonotypes between healthy human individuals. Naive CD8 populations comprised CD45RO-negative cells positively selected for CCR7, excluding terminally differentiated effector memory CD45RA+ cells. Produced via immunoSEQ multiplex PCR; TCRdb's table is partial and in-frame only. The table shows about 820,000 clones, with about 91% occurring only once. Sequenced material: naive CD8+ T cells sorted from blood. The receptors derive from a man under 40 in good health.

This sequence joins TRBV18 and TRBJ2-2; 8 positions agree with TRBD2. V shed 3 bases and J 4 bases; nucleotides not matched to a gene: 7. The CDR3 covers 16 residues. Germline V gives CDR1 KGHSH, CDR2 LQKENI. The CDR3 loop is CASSPVGLAVTGELFF. The CDR3 DNA reads as TGTGCCAGCTCACCCGTTGGACTAGCTGTCACCGGGGAGCTGTTTTTT.

The chain recombines TRBV5-1 with TRBJ2-7; tentatively, D is TRBD2 (5 bases). V was trimmed by 0 bases and J by 5 bases, leaving 12 bases between them. Germline-derived CDR1 and CDR2 are SGHRS and YFSETQ. The CDR3 is 14 residues long. The CDR3 sequence: CASSLETGWDEQYF. CDR3 in DNA: TGCGCCAGCAGCTTGGAGACGGGATGGGACGAGCAGTACTTC.

A few counts support this clone. The sample carries other DNA sequences with the same CDR3. This rearrangement joins TRBV15 to TRBJ1-5; D remains ambiguous. The CDR3 length is 14 residues. Germline V gene lookup returns CDR1 LNHNV and CDR2 YYDKDF (reference sequence). V was shortened by 0 bases and J by 1 base, with 4 bases between the two germline ends. CDR3 loop: CATSREGSNQPQHF. In DNA form, the CDR3 reads TGTGCCACCAGCAGAGAAGGGAGCAATCAGCCCCAGCATTTT.

This clone appeared once. The chain uses TRBV9 and TRBJ1-4; 9 bases are a match to TRBD1. With V trimmed by 2 bases and J by 7 bases, 6 bases remained unmatched. The CDR3 is made up of 15 amino acids. Germline CDR1 is SGDLS and CDR2 is YYNGEE. CDR3 residues: CASSVVGQGVEKLFF. CDR3 in DNA: TGTGCCAGCAGCGTGGTGGGACAGGGTGTTGAAAAACTGTTTTTT.

The chain joins TRBV27 to TRBJ2-3; no reliable D call. The germline V gene has CDR1 MNHEY and CDR2 SMNVEV (reference sequence). The CDR3 contains 15 residues. With 2 bases removed from V and 4 bases from J, the gap between germline ends came to 13 bases. The CDR3 DNA follows: TGTGCCAGCAGTTTAGAGCCTGGGCTGGCAGATACGCAGTATTTT. Amino acids: CASSLEPGLADTQYF.

This chain joins TRBV5-8 and TRBJ2-7, with 7 bases identical to TRBD1. The CDR3 has 16 amino acids. CDR1 and CDR2 from the germline V gene are SGHTS and YDEGEE. The ends lost 0 bases at V and 0 bases at J; junction bases unmatched: 6. The CDR3 here is CASSLGDGTASYEQYF. The CDR3 DNA sequence: TGTGCCAGCAGCTTGGGGGACGGGACAGCCTCCTACGAGCAGTACTTC.

This chain connects TRBV28 to TRBJ1-2; D is uncertain. Germline values: CDR1 MDHEN, CDR2 SYDVKM. The CDR3 length is 14 residues. Trimming stripped 5 bases from V and 4 bases from J, with 14 bases between. This chain's CDR3 is CASSPTSGFYGYTF. The CDR3 DNA is TGTGCCAGCAGTCCGACCTCAGGATTCTATGGCTACACCTTC.

The chain links TRBV5-4 to TRBJ2-1, with D tentatively TRBD1 (5 bases). V gave up 0 bases and J gave up 11 bases, with 9 bases separating them. The CDR3 consists of 12 residues. Germline CDR1 is SGHNT and CDR2 is YYREEE (reference sequence). CDR3 nucleotides: TGTGCCAGCAGCTTGGAGGGGTCAAAGCAGTTCTTC. It yields the protein CASSLEGSKQFF.

The rearrangement uses TRBV7-9 and TRBJ2-5; D ambiguous. The CDR3 sequence is 15 residues long. Trimming stripped 2 bases from V and 2 bases from J, with 12 bases between. Germline V gene sequence: CDR1 SEHNR, CDR2 FQNEAQ (reference sequence). CDR3 coding DNA: TGTGCCAGCAGCTTATTATTAGGCGGACAAGAGACCCAGTACTTC. Translation gives CASSLLLGGQETQYF.

This chain uses TRBV7-9 with TRBJ2-7, with TRBD1 matching 10 bases. V shed 5 bases, J shed 5 bases, and the junction held 9 bases outside the gene matches. Germline lookup yields CDR1 SEHNR and CDR2 FQNEAQ (reference sequence). The CDR3 extends over 15 amino acids. The DNA for the CDR3 is TGTGCCAGCAGCGCCACCTCGGGACAGGGGCACGAGCAGTACTTC. It is translated as CASSATSGQGHEQYF.

The chain uses TRBV27 and TRBJ2-5; a weak D match, TRBD1 (6 bases). V gave up 5 bases and J gave up 2 bases, with 15 bases separating them. The CDR3 loop spans 15 amino acids. The germline V gene has CDR1 MNHEY and CDR2 SMNVEV (reference sequence). The CDR3 loop is CASSRLLGQQETQYF. The CDR3 bases are TGTGCCAGCAGTCGACTTTTAGGACAGCAAGAGACCCAGTACTTC.

The chain is built from TRBV4-1 and TRBJ1-4; 8 bases match TRBD1. V dropped 6 bases and J dropped 5; count of bases not matched to a gene: 8. The germline V gene has CDR1 MGHRA and CDR2 YSYEKL. The CDR3 loop spans 15 amino acids. The CDR3 spells CASRQQTGGNEKLFF. In DNA form, the CDR3 reads TGCGCCAGCAGACAACAAACAGGGGGGAATGAAAAACTGTTTTTT.

The chain links TRBV18 to TRBJ2-1; D is uncertain. CDR3 length: 13 amino acids. V dropped 5 bases and J dropped 2 bases, with 7 bases sitting between them. Germline V gene lookup returns CDR1 KGHSH and CDR2 LQKENI. CDR3 region: CASSSPAYNEQFF. The CDR3 DNA sequence: TGTGCCAGCTCATCCCCAGCCTACAATGAGCAGTTCTTC.

The chain has TRBV29-1 and TRBJ2-7; TRBD2 agrees at 7 bases. The CDR3 loop spans 14 amino acids. Looked up from germline, CDR1 is SQVTM and CDR2 is ANQGSEA. V dropped 4 bases and J dropped 7; count of bases not matched to a gene: 13. The CDR3 nucleotides read TGCAGCGTTGTCGGGGAAGGGGTAGCGGGTGAGCAGTACTTC. Translating it yields CSVVGEGVAGEQYF.

The chain recombines TRBV20-1 with TRBJ1-1; possible D gene TRBD1, 5 bases. The CDR3 consists of 11 residues. V lost 2 bases and J lost 7, with 8 bases in between. Germline-derived CDR1 and CDR2 are DFQATT and SNEGSKA (reference sequence). CDR3: CSARLDSEAFF. CDR3 sequence (DNA): TGCAGTGCTAGACTAGACAGTGAAGCTTTCTTT.

This clone appeared once. The rearrangement links TRBV11-2 to TRBJ2-2; 8 bases agree with TRBD1. From germline, CDR1 is SGHAT and CDR2 FQNNGV. The CDR3 has 15 residues. The J segment lost 1 base and the V segment lost 3 bases, leaving 1 base of the junction unmatched. CDR3: CASSFGTGNTGELFF. CDR3 in DNA: TGTGCCAGCAGCTTCGGGACAGGGAACACCGGGGAGCTGTTTTTT.

This chain uses TRBV7-9 with TRBJ1-1; the D is unclear. Germline CDR1 reads SEHNR; CDR2 reads FQNEAQ (reference sequence). The CDR3 contains 13 residues. With 3 bases removed from V and 0 bases from J, the gap between germline ends came to 5 bases. CDR3 DNA sequence: TGTGCCAGCAGCTTCTTCCTGAACACTGAAGCTTTCTTT. This encodes CASSFFLNTEAFF.

The chain joins TRBV27 to TRBJ2-7; D remains ambiguous. Germline lookup yields CDR1 MNHEY and CDR2 SMNVEV (reference sequence). The CDR3 extends over 12 amino acids. As DNA, the CDR3 is TGTGTAAGTGGGGATTTGGGCTACGAGCAGTACTTC. Translating it yields CVSGDLGYEQYF.

J is TRBJ1-2 and V is TRBV4-3, with D unclear. This CDR3 has 15 amino acids. In germline, CDR1 is LGHNA, CDR2 YSLEER. V was clipped by 0 bases and J by 0 bases, with 8 bases between them. The CDR3 loop is CASSQDRSTNYGYTF. CDR3 in DNA: TGCGCCAGCAGCCAAGATCGGTCTACTAACTATGGCTACACCTTC.

Notes on this clone: A single base separates this from a much larger clone, so it may be a read error. The sample has other DNA sequences that encode this CDR3 too. V usage is TRBV13 and J usage is TRBJ2-7, with D unclear. Deletions cut 3 bases from V and 3 bases from J, with 3 bases between. The CDR3 length is 11 residues. The germline CDR1 and CDR2 sequences are PRHDT and FYEKMQ (reference sequence). The CDR3, as DNA: TGTGCCAGCAGCTTTGGCTACGAGCAGTACTTC. Translation: CASSFGYEQYF.

V is TRBV28 and J is TRBJ2-1; D perhaps matches TRBD2 (6 bases). CDR1 MDHEN and CDR2 SYDVKM come from the germline V gene. Trimming shortened V by 6 bases and J by 0 bases, and 12 bases separated the two germline ends. The CDR3 is 15 residues long. The CDR3 DNA reads TGTGCCAGCAGCAGGGACTCGAGCTCCTACAATGAGCAGTTCTTC. It is translated as CASSRDSSSYNEQFF. Complete variable domain (other parts from reference TRBV28 and TRBJ2-1): DVKVTQSSRYLVKRTGEKVFLECVQDMDHENMFWYRQDPGLGLRLIYFSYDVKMKEKGDIPEGYSVSREKKERFSLILESASTNQTSMYLCASSRDSSSYNEQFFGPGTRLTVL.

Concerning this clone itself: Other DNA variants within this sample encode the same CDR3. CDR3: CASSLSRGGNTEAFF. The CDR3 DNA follows: TGTGCCAGCAGTTTGAGCAGGGGGGGAAACACTGAAGCTTTCTTT. The chain links TRBV27 to TRBJ1-1; 7 nucleotides match TRBD1. The CDR3 length is 15 residues. Per the germline V gene, CDR1 is MNHEY and CDR2 is SMNVEV (reference sequence). V shed 3 bases and J 2 bases; nucleotides not matched to a gene: 6.

The V gene is TRBV10-3, the J gene TRBJ1-2; 9 bases are a match to TRBD1. Germline CDR1 is ENHRY and CDR2 is SYGVKD. CDR3 length equals 19 residues. With 0 bases clipped from V and 4 bases from J, the junction kept 15 bases outside the gene matches. The CDR3: CAISESSGDREGLGYGYTF. Here the CDR3 DNA reads TGTGCCATCAGTGAGTCGTCCGGGGACAGGGAGGGCCTCGGCTATGGCTACACCTTC.

V gene TRBV13 combines with J gene TRBJ1-5; D gene unclear. Looked up from germline, CDR1 is PRHDT and CDR2 is FYEKMQ (reference sequence). This CDR3 contains 12 residues. Deletions cut 0 bases from V and 7 bases from J, with 4 bases between. DNA of the CDR3: TGTGCCAGCAGCTTAGGGCAACAGCCCCAGCATTTT. Protein: CASSLGQQPQHF. Together with reference TRBV13 and TRBJ1-5, the CDR3 gives the full variable domain: AAGVIQSPRHLIKEKRETATLKCYPIPRHDTVYWYQQGPGQDPQFLISFYEKMQSDKGSIPDRFSAQQFSDYHSELNMSSLELGDSALYFCASSLGQQPQHFGDGTRLSIL.

The chain carries TRBV2 and TRBJ2-7, with 8 bases identical to TRBD2. V lost 2 bases and J lost 7; bases outside the gene matches: 10. The germline V gene has CDR1 SNHLY and CDR2 FYNNEI. This CDR3 has 15 residues. CDR3 in amino acids: CASSETGSGGLEQYF. In DNA, the CDR3 is TGTGCCAGCAGTGAAACGGGGAGCGGGGGATTAGAGCAGTACTTC.

The rearrangement uses TRBV9 and TRBJ2-7; no reliable D call. V dropped 0 bases and J dropped 7 bases, with 5 bases sitting between them. CDR3 length: 11 residues. Germline CDR1 SGDLS, CDR2 YYNGEE. CDR3 DNA sequence: TGTGCCAGCAGCGTAGAGTATGAGCAGTACTTC. Protein: CASSVEYEQYF.

The rearrangement uses TRBV7-9 and TRBJ1-1, with D uncertain. Germline loops: CDR1 SEHNR, CDR2 FQNEAQ (reference sequence). The V gene lost 5 bases and the J gene lost 3 bases, with 13 bases spanning the gap. CDR3 length: 14 amino acids. CDR3 in amino acids: CASSPIGGYTEAFF. The CDR3 DNA is TGTGCCAGCAGCCCGATCGGCGGGTACACTGAAGCTTTCTTT.

V is TRBV2 and J is TRBJ2-1; 7 bases line up with TRBD2. The CDR3 is made up of 16 amino acids. Germline V gives CDR1 SNHLY, CDR2 FYNNEI. Trimming cost V 8 bases and J 6 bases; bases outside gene matches: 16. This chain's CDR3 is CASLRARERRVNEQFF. The DNA of the CDR3 is TGTGCCAGCCTACGAGCGCGGGAGCGGCGTGTCAATGAGCAGTTCTTC.

This clone was seen only once. The rearrangement links TRBV28 to TRBJ2-7; possibly TRBD1 for D (6 bases). Looked up from germline, CDR1 is MDHEN and CDR2 is SYDVKM. The V gene lost 1 base and the J gene lost 0 bases, with 13 bases spanning the gap. CDR3 length: 16 residues. The DNA of the CDR3 is TGTGCCAGCAGTTTATCCCCGGGACACCACTCCTACGAGCAGTACTTC. Translation gives CASSLSPGHHSYEQYF.